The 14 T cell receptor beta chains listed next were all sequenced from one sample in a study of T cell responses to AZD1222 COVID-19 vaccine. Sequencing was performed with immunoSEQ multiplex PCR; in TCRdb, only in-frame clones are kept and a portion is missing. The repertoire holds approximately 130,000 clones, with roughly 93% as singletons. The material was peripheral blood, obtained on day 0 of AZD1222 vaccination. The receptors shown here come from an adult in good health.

Here the CDR3 reads CASSFGTENYGYTF. The DNA of the CDR3 is TGCGCCAGCAGCTTCGGGACAGAGAACTATGGCTACACCTTC. J is TRBJ1-2 and V is TRBV5-1; TRBD1 aligns across 7 bases. Trimming cost V 2 bases and J 2 bases; bases outside gene matches: 3. Germline CDR1 SGHRS, CDR2 YFSETQ. This CDR3 comprises 14 residues.

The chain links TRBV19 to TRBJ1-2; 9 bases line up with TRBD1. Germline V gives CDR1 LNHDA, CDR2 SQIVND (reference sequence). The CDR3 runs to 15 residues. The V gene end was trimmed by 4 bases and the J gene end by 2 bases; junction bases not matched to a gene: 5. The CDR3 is CASSTAGQGNYGYTF. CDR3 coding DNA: TGTGCCAGTAGTACGGCGGGACAGGGAAACTATGGCTACACCTTC.

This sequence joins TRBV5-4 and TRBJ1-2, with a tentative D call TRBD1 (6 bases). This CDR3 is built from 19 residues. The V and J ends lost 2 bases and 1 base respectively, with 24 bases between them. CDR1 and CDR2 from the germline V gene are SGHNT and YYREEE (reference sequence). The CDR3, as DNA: TGTGCCAGCAGCTTATGGGGACAAGTCCGGAGACCGTTTAACTATGGCTACACCTTC. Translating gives CASSLWGQVRRPFNYGYTF.

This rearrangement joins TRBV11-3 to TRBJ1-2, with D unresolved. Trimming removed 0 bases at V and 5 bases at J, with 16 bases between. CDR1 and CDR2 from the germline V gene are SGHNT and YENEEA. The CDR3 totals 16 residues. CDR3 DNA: TGTGCCAGCAGCTTAGAGATCGACGAGATGTCATATGGCTACACCTTC. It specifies CASSLEIDEMSYGYTF.

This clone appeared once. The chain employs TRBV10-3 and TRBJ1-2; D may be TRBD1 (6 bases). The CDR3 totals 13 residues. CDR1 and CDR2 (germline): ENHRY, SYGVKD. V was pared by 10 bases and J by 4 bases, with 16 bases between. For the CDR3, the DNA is TGTGCCACCCATCCCGGGACACTCTATGGCTACACCTTC. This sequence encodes CATHPGTLYGYTF.

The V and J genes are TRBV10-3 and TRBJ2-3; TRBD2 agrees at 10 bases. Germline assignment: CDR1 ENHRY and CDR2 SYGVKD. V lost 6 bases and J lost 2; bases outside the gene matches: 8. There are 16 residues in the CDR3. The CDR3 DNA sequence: TGTGCCATCAGCAAATGGACTAGCGGAACCACAGATACGCAGTATTTT. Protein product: CAISKWTSGTTDTQYF.

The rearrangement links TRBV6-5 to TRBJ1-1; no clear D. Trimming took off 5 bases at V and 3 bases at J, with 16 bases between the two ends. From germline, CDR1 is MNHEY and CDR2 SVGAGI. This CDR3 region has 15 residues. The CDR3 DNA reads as TGTGCCAGCAGTCGCGGGAGCGCGGGGTACACTGAAGCTTTCTTT. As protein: CASSRGSAGYTEAFF.

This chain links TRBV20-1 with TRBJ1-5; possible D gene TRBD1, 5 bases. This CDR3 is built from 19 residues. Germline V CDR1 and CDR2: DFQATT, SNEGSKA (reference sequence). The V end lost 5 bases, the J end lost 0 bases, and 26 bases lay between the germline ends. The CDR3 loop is CSAGESGTQLWGSNQPQHF. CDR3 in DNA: TGCAGTGCTGGTGAATCCGGGACCCAACTTTGGGGTAGCAATCAGCCCCAGCATTTT.

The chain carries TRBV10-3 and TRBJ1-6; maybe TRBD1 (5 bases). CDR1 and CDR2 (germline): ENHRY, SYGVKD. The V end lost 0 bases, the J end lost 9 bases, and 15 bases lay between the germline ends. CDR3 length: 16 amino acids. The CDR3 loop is CAISESSSNGGSPLHF. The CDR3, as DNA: TGTGCCATCAGTGAGTCGTCGTCAAATGGGGGTTCACCCCTCCACTTT.

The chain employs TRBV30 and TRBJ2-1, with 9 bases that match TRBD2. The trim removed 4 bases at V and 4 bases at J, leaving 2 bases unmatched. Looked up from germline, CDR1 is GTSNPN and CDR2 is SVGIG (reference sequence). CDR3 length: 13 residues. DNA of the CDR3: TGTGCCTGGACGGCGGGGGGGTACAATGAGCAGTTCTTC. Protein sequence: CAWTAGGYNEQFF.

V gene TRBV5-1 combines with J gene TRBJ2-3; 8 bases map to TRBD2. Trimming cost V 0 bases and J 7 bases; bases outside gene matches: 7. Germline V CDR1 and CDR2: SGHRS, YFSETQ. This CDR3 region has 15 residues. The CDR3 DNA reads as TGCGCCAGCAGCTTGGATGCGGGGGGCGGGAATACGCAGTATTTT. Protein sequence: CASSLDAGGGNTQYF.

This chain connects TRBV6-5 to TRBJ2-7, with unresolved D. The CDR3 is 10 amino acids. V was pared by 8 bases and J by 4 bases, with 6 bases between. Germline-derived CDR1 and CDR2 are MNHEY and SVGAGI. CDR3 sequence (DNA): TGTGCCAGCGCCTTATACGAGCAGTACTTC. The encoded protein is CASALYEQYF.

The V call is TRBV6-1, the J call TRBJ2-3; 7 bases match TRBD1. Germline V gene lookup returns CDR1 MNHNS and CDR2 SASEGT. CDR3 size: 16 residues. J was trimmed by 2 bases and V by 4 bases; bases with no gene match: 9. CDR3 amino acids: CASSGLRGRLTDTQYF. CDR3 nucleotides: TGTGCCAGCAGTGGCCTAAGGGGGCGACTCACAGATACGCAGTATTTT.

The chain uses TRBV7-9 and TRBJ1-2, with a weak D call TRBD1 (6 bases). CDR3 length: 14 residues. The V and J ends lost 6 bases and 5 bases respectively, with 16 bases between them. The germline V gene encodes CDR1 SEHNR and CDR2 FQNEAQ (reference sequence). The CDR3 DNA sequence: TGTGCCAGCAGACGCCAGGGGAAGGGATATGGCTACACCTTC. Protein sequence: CASRRQGKGYGYTF.